Below are 21 T cell receptor beta chains sequenced from a single sample in a study of blood T cells in healthy people across ages. A second 7 to 11 cycle PCR used barcoded and J-beta primers. Via MiXCR, TCRdb re-called the 5' RACE reads, giving one row per CDR3 protein. The sample holds hundreds of thousands of distinct CDR3 sequences, around 45% seen once. The sample consisted of blood. The receptors derive from a woman aged 55-69 years in good health.

This chain connects TRBV27 to TRBJ2-7; 7 nucleotides agree with TRBD2. Germline V lookup: CDR1 MNHEY, CDR2 SMNVEV (reference sequence). Unmatched junction bases numbered 12, after V lost 5 bases and J lost 2 bases. The CDR3 is 16 amino acids. Written as DNA, the CDR3 is TGTGCCAGCAGTCCGTCCCTCCTAGCGGCTACCTACGAGCAGTACTTC. It encodes CASSPSLLAATYEQYF.

V usage is TRBV9 and J usage is TRBJ2-1; 10 bases map to TRBD2. From germline, CDR1 is SGDLS and CDR2 YYNGEE. The length of the CDR3 is 15 residues. V lost 5 bases, J lost 3 bases, and 5 bases stayed unmatched. CDR3 region: CASRSGLANYNEQFF. The CDR3 DNA is TGTGCCAGCAGATCGGGACTAGCGAACTACAATGAGCAGTTCTTC. Full variable domain (missing parts from reference TRBV9 and TRBJ2-1): DSGVTQTPKHLITATGQRVTLRCSPRSGDLSVYWYQQSLDQGLQFLIQYYNGEERAKGNILERFSAQQFPDLHSELNLSSLELGDSALYFCASRSGLANYNEQFFGPGTRLTVL.

The rearrangement joins TRBV6-4 to TRBJ2-3, with D tentatively TRBD1 or TRBD2 (6 bases each). The CDR3 totals 16 residues. The V and J ends lost 8 bases and 3 bases respectively, with 21 bases between them. Germline V lookup: CDR1 MRHNA, CDR2 SNTAGT. In DNA form, the CDR3 reads TGTGCCAGCTCCCTTACCCGGGGGACACGGACAGATACGCAGTATTTT. This codes for CASSLTRGTRTDTQYF.

With respect to this clonotype: An end of the junction differs from the germline gene, which may be a read error. The CDR3 loop is CASNLGGASSGANVLTF. The DNA of the CDR3 is TGTGCCAGCAATTTAGGGGGGGCGAGCTCTGGGGCCAACGTCCTGACTTTC. The rearrangement uses TRBV28 and TRBJ2-6; possible D gene TRBD2, 7 bases. This CDR3 has 17 amino acids. Germline lookup yields CDR1 MDHEN and CDR2 SYDVKM.

The rearrangement joins TRBV29-1 to TRBJ2-5, with TRBD1 matching over 9 bases. Germline CDR1 and CDR2: SQVTM and ANQGSEA. The ends lost 1 base at V and 11 bases at J; junction bases unmatched: 17. This CDR3 region has 16 residues. The CDR3 nucleotides are TGCAGCGTTGAAGGTCGGGACAGGGCTGGATACAATGAGCAGTACTTC. It specifies CSVEGRDRAGYNEQYF.

This clonotype was seen a handful of times. The chain recombines TRBV20-1 with TRBJ1-1; D unclear. The germline V gene encodes CDR1 DFQATT and CDR2 SNEGSKA (reference sequence). Trimming stripped 1 base from V and 3 bases from J, with 18 bases between. This CDR3 has 16 amino acids. CDR3 sequence reads: CSARVPDNFFDTEAFF. CDR3 coding DNA: TGCAGTGCTAGAGTACCCGATAATTTCTTTGACACTGAAGCTTTCTTT.

V usage is TRBV10-3 and J usage is TRBJ2-3, with D possibly matching TRBD1 (6 bases). The germline V gene has CDR1 ENHRY and CDR2 SYGVKD. With 0 bases removed from V and 1 base from J, the gap between germline ends came to 11 bases. CDR3 length: 16 residues. The CDR3 is CAISESQGYGTDTQYF. The CDR3 DNA follows: TGTGCCATCAGTGAGTCACAGGGTTATGGCACAGATACGCAGTATTTT.

This clonotype occurred a few times. V gene TRBV20-1 combines with J gene TRBJ1-2, with TRBD1 matching over 7 bases. The ends lost 2 bases at V and 8 bases at J; junction bases unmatched: 8. Germline-derived CDR1 and CDR2 are DFQATT and SNEGSKA (reference sequence). The CDR3 extends over 13 amino acids. CDR3 protein: CSARPQGGLGYTF. The CDR3 DNA sequence: TGCAGTGCTAGACCCCAGGGGGGTCTGGGCTACACCTTC.

The V call is TRBV10-3, the J call TRBJ2-2; 7 bases map to TRBD2. The trim removed 8 bases at V and 5 bases at J, leaving 8 bases unmatched. CDR3 length: 14 amino acids. CDR1 is ENHRY, CDR2 SYGVKD, per germline. CDR3 coding DNA: TGTGCCATCCGCACGGGGGGATATACCGGGGAGCTGTTTTTT. This codes for CAIRTGGYTGELFF.

Many counts were recorded for this clonotype. The chain links TRBV25-1 to TRBJ1-1, with a tentative D call TRBD1 (6 bases). CDR1 is MGHDK and CDR2 is SYGVNS in the germline V gene. Trimming stripped 4 bases from V and 1 base from J, with 16 bases between. The CDR3 is 16 amino acids. The CDR3 coding sequence is TGTGCCAGCAGTGGCAATCCTGGACAGCCGAACACTGAAGCTTTCTTT. Amino acids: CASSGNPGQPNTEAFF.

The chain couples TRBV6-2 or TRBV6-3 to TRBJ2-4; TRBD1 matches at 8 bases. Germline V gene data show CDR1 as MNHEY and CDR2 as SVGEGT. With V trimmed by 0 bases and J by 3 bases, 10 bases remained unmatched. This CDR3 comprises 18 residues. The CDR3 coding sequence is TGTGCCAGCAGTTACTCGCGGACTCGGACAGGGAGCAAAAACATTCAGTACTTC. Amino acid sequence: CASSYSRTRTGSKNIQYF.

CDR3 in DNA: TGTGCCAGCATGTATTCAGGGACGGGGTTCTTC. Its translation is CASMYSGTGFF. The rearrangement uses TRBV2 and TRBJ2-1; D might be TRBD1 or TRBD2, each matching 5 bases. This CDR3 spans 11 amino acids. Trimming shortened V by 7 bases and J by 15 bases, and 16 bases separated the two germline ends. CDR1 and CDR2 (germline): SNHLY, FYNNEI.

In nucleotides, the CDR3 is TGTGCCAGCAGCGTAAGACTCAATGAAAAACTGTTTTTT. Amino acid sequence: CASSVRLNEKLFF. The chain employs TRBV9 and TRBJ1-4; D unclear. Trimming stripped 1 base from V and 5 bases from J, with 6 bases between. CDR3 length equals 13 residues. In germline, CDR1 is SGDLS, CDR2 YYNGEE. The full variable domain, in which reference TRBV9 and TRBJ1-4 provide the parts outside the CDR3, is DSGVTQTPKHLITATGQRVTLRCSPRSGDLSVYWYQQSLDQGLQFLIQYYNGEERAKGNILERFSAQQFPDLHSELNLSSLELGDSALYFCASSVRLNEKLFFGSGTQLSVL.

The chain is built from TRBV7-2 and TRBJ1-2; maybe TRBD1 (5 bases). Trimming took off 3 bases at V and 0 bases at J, with 14 bases between the two ends. Germline V lookup: CDR1 SGHTA, CDR2 FQGNSA. The CDR3 spans 16 residues. CDR3 nucleotides: TGTGCCAGCAGCTTTGGGGCTGCAGAAGCTAACTATGGCTACACCTTC. Translation: CASSFGAAEANYGYTF.

The CDR3: CASSFGSLAGLDTQYF. The CDR3 DNA sequence: TGTGCCAGCAGTTTTGGGTCGCTAGCGGGATTAGATACGCAGTATTTT. The genes are TRBV27 and TRBJ2-3; 9 nucleotides align to TRBD2. V shed 3 bases and J 5 bases; nucleotides not matched to a gene: 9. This CDR3 spans 16 amino acids. CDR1 and CDR2 from the germline V gene are MNHEY and SMNVEV (reference sequence).

This clonotype has a handful of counts. V gene TRBV9 combines with J gene TRBJ1-6; TRBD1 agrees at 10 bases. This CDR3 has 16 residues. Trimming removed 4 bases from V and 12 bases from J; junction bases left unmatched: 13. CDR1 is SGDLS and CDR2 is YYNGEE in the germline V gene. The CDR3 DNA reads TGTGCCAGCAGCCCTTACCGGGACAGGGGATCAGGACCCCTCCACTTT. Translating it yields CASSPYRDRGSGPLHF.

This clonotype has a handful of counts. This sequence joins TRBV5-1 and TRBJ2-7; D is ambiguous. CDR1 and CDR2 (germline): SGHRS, YFSETQ. The CDR3 totals 13 residues. The V end lost 0 bases, the J end lost 4 bases, and 8 bases lay between the germline ends. CDR3 nucleotides: TGCGCCAGCAGCTTGGCTCTGGAGTACGAGCAGTACTTC. Amino acid sequence: CASSLALEYEQYF. The variable domain in full, with the rest retrieved from reference TRBV5-1 and TRBJ2-7, is KAGVTQTPRYLIKTRGQQVTLSCSPISGHRSVSWYQQTPGQGLQFLFEYFSETQRNKGNFPGRFSGRQFSNSRSEMNVSTLELGDSALYLCASSLALEYEQYFGPGTRLTVT.

The V gene is TRBV29-1, the J gene TRBJ1-4; a possible D gene is TRBD1 (6 bases). Germline V gene lookup returns CDR1 SQVTM and CDR2 ANQGSEA. The CDR3 extends over 14 amino acids. V was shortened by 0 bases and J by 6 bases, with 11 bases between the two germline ends. In DNA, the CDR3 is TGCAGCGTTGAAGATACAGGGAAGGATGAAAAACTGTTTTTT. It encodes CSVEDTGKDEKLFF.

Only a few counts were recorded for this clonotype. The chain joins TRBV4-2 to TRBJ1-1, with D uncertain. CDR3 length: 14 residues. V lost 2 bases, J lost 4 bases, and 11 bases lay in between. Germline V CDR1 and CDR2: LGHNA, YNFKEQ. In DNA form, the CDR3 reads TGTGCCAGCAGCCAACTAGGCAGACCCACTGAAGCTTTCTTT. Its translation is CASSQLGRPTEAFF.

The chain recombines TRBV10-3 with TRBJ1-5; TRBD1 might be the D (5 bases). Germline V CDR1 and CDR2: ENHRY, SYGVKD. This CDR3 is built from 16 residues. Between the trimmed V and J ends, which lost 3 bases and 7 bases, there was a span of 19 bases. The CDR3 reads CAISEISPSGTQPQHF. CDR3 coding DNA: TGTGCCATCAGTGAAATCAGCCCCAGTGGGACCCAGCCCCAGCATTTT.

This rearrangement joins TRBV5-1 to TRBJ1-1; D is possibly TRBD1 (6 bases). Trimming left V 0 bases short and J 5 bases short, with 11 bases between. Per the germline V gene, CDR1 is SGHRS and CDR2 is YFSETQ. CDR3 length: 14 amino acids. CDR3 in DNA: TGCGCCAGCAGCTTGGGAACCACAGGGACTGAAGCTTTCTTT. Amino acid sequence: CASSLGTTGTEAFF.